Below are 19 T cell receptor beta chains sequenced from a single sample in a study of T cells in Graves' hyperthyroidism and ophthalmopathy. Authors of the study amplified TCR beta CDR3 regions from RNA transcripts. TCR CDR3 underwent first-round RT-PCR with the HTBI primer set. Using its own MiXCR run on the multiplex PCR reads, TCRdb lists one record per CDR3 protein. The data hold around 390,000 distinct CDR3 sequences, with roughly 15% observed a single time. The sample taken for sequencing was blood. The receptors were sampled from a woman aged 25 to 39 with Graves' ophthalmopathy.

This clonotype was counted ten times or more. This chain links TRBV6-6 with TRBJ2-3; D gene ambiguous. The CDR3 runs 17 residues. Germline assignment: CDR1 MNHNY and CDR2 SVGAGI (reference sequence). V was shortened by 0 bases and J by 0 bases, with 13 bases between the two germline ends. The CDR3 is CASSYSIRQASTDTQYF. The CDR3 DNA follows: TGTGCCAGCAGTTACTCGATAAGGCAGGCTAGCACAGATACGCAGTATTTT.

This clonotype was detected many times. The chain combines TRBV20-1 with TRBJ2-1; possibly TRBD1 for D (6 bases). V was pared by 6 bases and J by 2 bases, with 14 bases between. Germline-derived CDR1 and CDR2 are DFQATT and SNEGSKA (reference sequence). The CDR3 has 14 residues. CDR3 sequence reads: CSADGGQTYNEQFF. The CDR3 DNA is TGCAGTGCCGACGGAGGACAGACCTACAATGAGCAGTTCTTC.

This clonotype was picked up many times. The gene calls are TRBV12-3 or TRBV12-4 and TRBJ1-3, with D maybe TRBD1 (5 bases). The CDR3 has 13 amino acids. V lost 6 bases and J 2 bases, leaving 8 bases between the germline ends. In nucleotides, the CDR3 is TGTGCCAGCAGGGGGACTCCTGGAAACACCATATATTTT. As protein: CASRGTPGNTIYF.

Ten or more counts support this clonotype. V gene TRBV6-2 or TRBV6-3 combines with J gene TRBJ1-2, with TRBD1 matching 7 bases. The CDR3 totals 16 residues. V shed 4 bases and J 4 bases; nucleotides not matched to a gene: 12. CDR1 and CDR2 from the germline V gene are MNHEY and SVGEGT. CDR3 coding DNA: TGTGCCAGCAGTTTTCACGACAGGGAAGTCGGCTATGGCTACACCTTC. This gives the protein CASSFHDREVGYGYTF.

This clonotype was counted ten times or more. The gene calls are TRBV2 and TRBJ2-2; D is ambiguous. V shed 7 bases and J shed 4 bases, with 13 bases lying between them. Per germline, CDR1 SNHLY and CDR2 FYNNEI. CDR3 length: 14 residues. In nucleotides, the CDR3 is TGTGCCAGCATGGTCCGAGCCTCCACCGGGGAGCTGTTTTTT. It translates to CASMVRASTGELFF.

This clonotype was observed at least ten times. Here the CDR3 DNA reads TGCAGTGCTAGAGCGGGACTTCAAGAGACCCAGTACTTC. Translating it yields CSARAGLQETQYF. This chain joins TRBV20-1 and TRBJ2-5; possible D gene TRBD2, 6 bases. CDR1 is DFQATT, CDR2 SNEGSKA, per germline (reference sequence). CDR3 length: 13 amino acids. V gave up 1 base and J gave up 2 bases, with 8 bases separating them.

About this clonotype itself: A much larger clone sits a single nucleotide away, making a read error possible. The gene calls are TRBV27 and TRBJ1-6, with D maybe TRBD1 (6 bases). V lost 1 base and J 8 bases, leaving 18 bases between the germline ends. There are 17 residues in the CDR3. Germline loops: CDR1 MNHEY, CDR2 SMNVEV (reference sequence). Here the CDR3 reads CASSLWNRAAFDSPLHF. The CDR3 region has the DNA TGTGCCAGCAGTTTATGGAACAGGGCAGCCTTCGATTCACCCCTCCACTTT.

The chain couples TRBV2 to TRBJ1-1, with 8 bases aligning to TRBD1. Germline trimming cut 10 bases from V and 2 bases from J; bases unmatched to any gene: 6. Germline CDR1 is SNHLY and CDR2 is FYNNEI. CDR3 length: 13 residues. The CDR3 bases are TGTGCCACCGGACAGGGCAAAAACACTGAAGCTTTCTTT. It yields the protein CATGQGKNTEAFF.

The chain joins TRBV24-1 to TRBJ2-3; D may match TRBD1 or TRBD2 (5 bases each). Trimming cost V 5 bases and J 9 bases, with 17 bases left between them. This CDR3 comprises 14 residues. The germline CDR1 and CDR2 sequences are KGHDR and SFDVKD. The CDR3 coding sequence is TGTGCCACCAGTGGCCCGGGACGGGCATTCACGCAGTATTTT. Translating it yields CATSGPGRAFTQYF.

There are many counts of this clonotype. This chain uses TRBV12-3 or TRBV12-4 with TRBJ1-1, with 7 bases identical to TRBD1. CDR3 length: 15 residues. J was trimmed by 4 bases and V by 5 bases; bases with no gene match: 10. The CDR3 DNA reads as TGTGCCAGCAGTGGAAAGACAGGGCGTAGCACTGAAGCTTTCTTT. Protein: CASSGKTGRSTEAFF.

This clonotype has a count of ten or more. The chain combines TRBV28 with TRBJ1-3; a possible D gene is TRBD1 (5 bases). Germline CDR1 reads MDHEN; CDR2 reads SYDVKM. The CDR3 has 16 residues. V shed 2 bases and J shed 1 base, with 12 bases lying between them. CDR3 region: CASSLIGGGSGNTIYF. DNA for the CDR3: TGTGCCAGCAGTTTAATTGGTGGGGGTTCTGGAAACACCATATATTTT. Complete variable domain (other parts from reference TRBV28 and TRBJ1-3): DVKVTQSSRYLVKRTGEKVFLECVQDMDHENMFWYRQDPGLGLRLIYFSYDVKMKEKGDIPEGYSVSREKKERFSLILESASTNQTSMYLCASSLIGGGSGNTIYFGEGSWLTVV.

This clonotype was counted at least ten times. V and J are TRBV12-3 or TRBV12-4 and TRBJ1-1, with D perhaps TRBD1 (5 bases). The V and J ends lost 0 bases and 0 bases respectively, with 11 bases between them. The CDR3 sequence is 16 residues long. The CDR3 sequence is CASSLAPGPLNTEAFF. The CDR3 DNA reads TGTGCCAGCAGTTTAGCTCCGGGACCGTTGAACACTGAAGCTTTCTTT.

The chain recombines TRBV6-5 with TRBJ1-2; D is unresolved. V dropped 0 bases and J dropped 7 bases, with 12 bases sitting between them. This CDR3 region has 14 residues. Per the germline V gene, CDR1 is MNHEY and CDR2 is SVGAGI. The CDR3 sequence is CASSYSMGLSGYTF. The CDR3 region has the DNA TGTGCCAGCAGTTACTCGATGGGGTTGAGTGGCTACACCTTC.

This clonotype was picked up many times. The DNA for the CDR3 is TGCGCCAGCAGCTACGGACAGGGGGAGACCCAGTACTTC. Translation gives CASSYGQGETQYF. The chain is built from TRBV5-1 and TRBJ2-5, with 9 bases matching TRBD1. The CDR3 has 13 residues. V was pared by 3 bases and J by 5 bases, with 2 bases of the junction left unmatched. Germline assignment: CDR1 SGHRS and CDR2 YFSETQ.

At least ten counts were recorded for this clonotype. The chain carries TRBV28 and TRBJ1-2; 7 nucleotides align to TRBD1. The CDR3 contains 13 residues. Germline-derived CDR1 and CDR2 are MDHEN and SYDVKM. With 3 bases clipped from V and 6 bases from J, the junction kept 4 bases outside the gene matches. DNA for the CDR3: TGTGCCAGCAGTTTCAACAGGGGAGATGGCTACACCTTC. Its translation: CASSFNRGDGYTF.

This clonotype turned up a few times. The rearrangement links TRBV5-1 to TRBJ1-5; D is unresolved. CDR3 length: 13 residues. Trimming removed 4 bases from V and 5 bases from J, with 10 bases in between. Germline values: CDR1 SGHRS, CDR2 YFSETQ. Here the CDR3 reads CASSRSLDQPQHF. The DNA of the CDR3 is TGCGCCAGCAGCAGGTCTCTGGATCAGCCCCAGCATTTT.

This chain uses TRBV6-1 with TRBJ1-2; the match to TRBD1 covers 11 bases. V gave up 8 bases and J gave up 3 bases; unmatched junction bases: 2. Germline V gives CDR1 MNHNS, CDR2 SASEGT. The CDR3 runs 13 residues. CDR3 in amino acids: CASGTGGDYGYTF. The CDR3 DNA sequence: TGTGCCAGCGGGACAGGGGGAGACTATGGCTACACCTTC.

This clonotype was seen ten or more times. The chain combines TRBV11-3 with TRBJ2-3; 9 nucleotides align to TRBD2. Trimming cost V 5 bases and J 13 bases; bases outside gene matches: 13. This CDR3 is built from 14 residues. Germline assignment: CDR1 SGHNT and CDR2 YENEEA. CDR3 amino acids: CASSLTAGGPRKYF. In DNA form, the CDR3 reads TGTGCCAGCAGCCTTACGGCGGGGGGGCCCCGCAAGTATTTT.

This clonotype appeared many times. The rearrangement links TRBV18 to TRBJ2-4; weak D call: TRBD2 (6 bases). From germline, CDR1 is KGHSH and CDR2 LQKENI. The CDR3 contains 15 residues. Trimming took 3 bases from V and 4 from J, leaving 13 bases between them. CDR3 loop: CASSPRLGDKNIQYF. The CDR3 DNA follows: TGTGCCAGCTCACCTCGACTAGGCGATAAAAACATTCAGTACTTC.